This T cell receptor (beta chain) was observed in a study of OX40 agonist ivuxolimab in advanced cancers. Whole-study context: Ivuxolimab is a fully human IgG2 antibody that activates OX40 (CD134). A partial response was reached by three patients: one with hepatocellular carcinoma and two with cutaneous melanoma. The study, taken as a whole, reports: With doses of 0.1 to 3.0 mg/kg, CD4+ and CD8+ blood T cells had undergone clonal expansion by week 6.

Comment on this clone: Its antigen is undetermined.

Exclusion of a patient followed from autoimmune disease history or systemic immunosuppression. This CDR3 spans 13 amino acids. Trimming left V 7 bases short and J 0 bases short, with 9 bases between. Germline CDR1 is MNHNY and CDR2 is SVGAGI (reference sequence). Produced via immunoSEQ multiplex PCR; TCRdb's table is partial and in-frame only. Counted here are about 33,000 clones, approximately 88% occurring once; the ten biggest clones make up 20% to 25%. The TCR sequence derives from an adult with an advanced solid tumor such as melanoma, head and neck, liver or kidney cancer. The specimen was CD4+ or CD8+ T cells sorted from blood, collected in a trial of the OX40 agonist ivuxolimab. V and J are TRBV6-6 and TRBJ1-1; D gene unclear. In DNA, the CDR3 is TGTGCCAGCATTGATAGGGTGAACACTGAAGCTTTCTTT. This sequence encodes CASIDRVNTEAFF.